Sequencing of this T cell receptor beta chain was carried out in a study of cytotoxic CD8 clonotypes in ibrutinib-treated CLL. At the level of the study: In all, about eleven patients were relapsed/refractory, approximately 14 were treatment-naive and roughly 18 were IGHV unmutated. The authors obtained response samples at a median of around eleven months of treatment, range 6 to 36.

Data came from immunoSEQ multiplex PCR; TCRdb stores just in-frame clones and leaves some out. The sample holds around 330,000 clones, 67% seen once. A few counts support this clone. This TCR derives from a human donor with chronic lymphocytic leukemia. The sample consisted of PBMCs, taken after 36 months of ibrutinib treatment.

The CDR3 coding sequence is TGCAGCGTTGATTCGGAGGGCGCATACGAGCAGTACTTC. Protein sequence: CSVDSEGAYEQYF. V is TRBV29-1 and J is TRBJ2-7, with a possible D match to TRBD2 (6 bases). The CDR3 length is 13 residues. Germline CDR1 reads SQVTM; CDR2 reads ANQGSEA. V was cut by 3 bases and J by 4 bases, with 13 bases left in between.